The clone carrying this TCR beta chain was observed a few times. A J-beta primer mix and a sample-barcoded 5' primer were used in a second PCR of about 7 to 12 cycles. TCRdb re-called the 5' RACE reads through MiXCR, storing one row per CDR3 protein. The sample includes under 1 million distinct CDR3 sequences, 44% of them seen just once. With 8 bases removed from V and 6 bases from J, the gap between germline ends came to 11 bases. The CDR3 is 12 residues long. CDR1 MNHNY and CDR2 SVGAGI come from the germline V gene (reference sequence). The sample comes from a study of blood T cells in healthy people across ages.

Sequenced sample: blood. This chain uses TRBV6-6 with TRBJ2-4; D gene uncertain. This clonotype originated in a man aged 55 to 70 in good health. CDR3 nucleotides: TGTGCCAGCGCCCGTGGGGTAAACATTCAGTACTTC. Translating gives CASARGVNIQYF.